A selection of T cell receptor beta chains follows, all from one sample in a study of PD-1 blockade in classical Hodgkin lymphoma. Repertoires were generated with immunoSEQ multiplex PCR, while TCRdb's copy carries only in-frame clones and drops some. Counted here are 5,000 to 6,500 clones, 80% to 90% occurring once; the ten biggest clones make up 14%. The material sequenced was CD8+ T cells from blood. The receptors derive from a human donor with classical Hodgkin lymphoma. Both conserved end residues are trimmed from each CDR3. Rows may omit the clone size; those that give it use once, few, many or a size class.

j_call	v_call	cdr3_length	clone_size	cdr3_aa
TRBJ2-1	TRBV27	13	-	ASSLGGLGGDEQF
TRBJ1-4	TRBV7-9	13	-	ASSEGPTEDEKLF
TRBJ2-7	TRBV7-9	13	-	ASSLGYGTEYEQY
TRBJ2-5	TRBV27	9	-	ASSTQETQY
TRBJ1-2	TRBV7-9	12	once	ASSLWSGVYGYT
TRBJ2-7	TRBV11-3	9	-	ASSSLGEQY
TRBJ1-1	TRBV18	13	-	ASSRRDRADTEAF
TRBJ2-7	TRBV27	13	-	ASSHGTGSSYEQY
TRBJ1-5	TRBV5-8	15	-	ASSLGSRRGGNQPQH
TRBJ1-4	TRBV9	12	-	ASSVRGRREKLF
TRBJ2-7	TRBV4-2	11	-	ASSQDLGIEQY
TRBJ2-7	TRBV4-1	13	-	ASSQGQASSYEQY
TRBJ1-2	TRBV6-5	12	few	ASSYGSGGYGYT
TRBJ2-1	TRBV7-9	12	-	ASSQKGDNNEQF
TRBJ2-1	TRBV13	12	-	ASGPLSVHNEQF
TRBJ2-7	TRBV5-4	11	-	ASSLGLGNEQY
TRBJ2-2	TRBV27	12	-	ASSLSLNTGELF
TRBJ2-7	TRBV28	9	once	ASSIDGEQY
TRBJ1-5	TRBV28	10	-	ASGSENQPQH
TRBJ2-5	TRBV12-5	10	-	ASGPSGETQY
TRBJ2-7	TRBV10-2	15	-	ASSVPNTFDRTYEQY
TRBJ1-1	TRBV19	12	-	ASSIFQGNTEAF
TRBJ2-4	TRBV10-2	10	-	ASVGTENIQY
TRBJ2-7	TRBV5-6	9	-	ASSSSYEQY
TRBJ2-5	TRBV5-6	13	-	ASSLASPVWETQY
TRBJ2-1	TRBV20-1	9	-	SVSRGNEQF
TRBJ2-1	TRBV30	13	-	AWSTAGNPYNEQF
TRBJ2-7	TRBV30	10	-	AWGSVGYEQY
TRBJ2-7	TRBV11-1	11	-	ASSPGRHYEQY
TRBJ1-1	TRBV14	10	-	ASSHATGEAF
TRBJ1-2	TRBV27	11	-	ASSLGPNYGYT
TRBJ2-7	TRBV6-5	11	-	ASSTGPTYEQY
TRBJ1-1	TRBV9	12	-	ASSPSGGGTEAF
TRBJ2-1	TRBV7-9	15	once	ASSFPVSGGAYNEQF
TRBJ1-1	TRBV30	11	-	AWRIQAHTEAF
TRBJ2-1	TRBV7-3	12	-	ASRSSGGSNEQF
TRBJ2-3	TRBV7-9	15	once	ASSGETSGSTPDTQY
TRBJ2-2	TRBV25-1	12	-	ASSVDSHTGELF
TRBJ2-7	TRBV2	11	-	ASNDPRSYEQY
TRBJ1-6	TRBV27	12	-	ASRPSGINSPLH
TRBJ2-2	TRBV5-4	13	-	ASSLAQVHPGELF
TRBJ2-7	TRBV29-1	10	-	SVETSTYEQY
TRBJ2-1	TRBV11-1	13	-	ASSLPGQPYNEQF
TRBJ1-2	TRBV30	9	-	AWWGADGYT
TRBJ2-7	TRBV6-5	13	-	ASSYTAGDGYEQY
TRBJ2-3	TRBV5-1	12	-	ASSLNLAEDTQY